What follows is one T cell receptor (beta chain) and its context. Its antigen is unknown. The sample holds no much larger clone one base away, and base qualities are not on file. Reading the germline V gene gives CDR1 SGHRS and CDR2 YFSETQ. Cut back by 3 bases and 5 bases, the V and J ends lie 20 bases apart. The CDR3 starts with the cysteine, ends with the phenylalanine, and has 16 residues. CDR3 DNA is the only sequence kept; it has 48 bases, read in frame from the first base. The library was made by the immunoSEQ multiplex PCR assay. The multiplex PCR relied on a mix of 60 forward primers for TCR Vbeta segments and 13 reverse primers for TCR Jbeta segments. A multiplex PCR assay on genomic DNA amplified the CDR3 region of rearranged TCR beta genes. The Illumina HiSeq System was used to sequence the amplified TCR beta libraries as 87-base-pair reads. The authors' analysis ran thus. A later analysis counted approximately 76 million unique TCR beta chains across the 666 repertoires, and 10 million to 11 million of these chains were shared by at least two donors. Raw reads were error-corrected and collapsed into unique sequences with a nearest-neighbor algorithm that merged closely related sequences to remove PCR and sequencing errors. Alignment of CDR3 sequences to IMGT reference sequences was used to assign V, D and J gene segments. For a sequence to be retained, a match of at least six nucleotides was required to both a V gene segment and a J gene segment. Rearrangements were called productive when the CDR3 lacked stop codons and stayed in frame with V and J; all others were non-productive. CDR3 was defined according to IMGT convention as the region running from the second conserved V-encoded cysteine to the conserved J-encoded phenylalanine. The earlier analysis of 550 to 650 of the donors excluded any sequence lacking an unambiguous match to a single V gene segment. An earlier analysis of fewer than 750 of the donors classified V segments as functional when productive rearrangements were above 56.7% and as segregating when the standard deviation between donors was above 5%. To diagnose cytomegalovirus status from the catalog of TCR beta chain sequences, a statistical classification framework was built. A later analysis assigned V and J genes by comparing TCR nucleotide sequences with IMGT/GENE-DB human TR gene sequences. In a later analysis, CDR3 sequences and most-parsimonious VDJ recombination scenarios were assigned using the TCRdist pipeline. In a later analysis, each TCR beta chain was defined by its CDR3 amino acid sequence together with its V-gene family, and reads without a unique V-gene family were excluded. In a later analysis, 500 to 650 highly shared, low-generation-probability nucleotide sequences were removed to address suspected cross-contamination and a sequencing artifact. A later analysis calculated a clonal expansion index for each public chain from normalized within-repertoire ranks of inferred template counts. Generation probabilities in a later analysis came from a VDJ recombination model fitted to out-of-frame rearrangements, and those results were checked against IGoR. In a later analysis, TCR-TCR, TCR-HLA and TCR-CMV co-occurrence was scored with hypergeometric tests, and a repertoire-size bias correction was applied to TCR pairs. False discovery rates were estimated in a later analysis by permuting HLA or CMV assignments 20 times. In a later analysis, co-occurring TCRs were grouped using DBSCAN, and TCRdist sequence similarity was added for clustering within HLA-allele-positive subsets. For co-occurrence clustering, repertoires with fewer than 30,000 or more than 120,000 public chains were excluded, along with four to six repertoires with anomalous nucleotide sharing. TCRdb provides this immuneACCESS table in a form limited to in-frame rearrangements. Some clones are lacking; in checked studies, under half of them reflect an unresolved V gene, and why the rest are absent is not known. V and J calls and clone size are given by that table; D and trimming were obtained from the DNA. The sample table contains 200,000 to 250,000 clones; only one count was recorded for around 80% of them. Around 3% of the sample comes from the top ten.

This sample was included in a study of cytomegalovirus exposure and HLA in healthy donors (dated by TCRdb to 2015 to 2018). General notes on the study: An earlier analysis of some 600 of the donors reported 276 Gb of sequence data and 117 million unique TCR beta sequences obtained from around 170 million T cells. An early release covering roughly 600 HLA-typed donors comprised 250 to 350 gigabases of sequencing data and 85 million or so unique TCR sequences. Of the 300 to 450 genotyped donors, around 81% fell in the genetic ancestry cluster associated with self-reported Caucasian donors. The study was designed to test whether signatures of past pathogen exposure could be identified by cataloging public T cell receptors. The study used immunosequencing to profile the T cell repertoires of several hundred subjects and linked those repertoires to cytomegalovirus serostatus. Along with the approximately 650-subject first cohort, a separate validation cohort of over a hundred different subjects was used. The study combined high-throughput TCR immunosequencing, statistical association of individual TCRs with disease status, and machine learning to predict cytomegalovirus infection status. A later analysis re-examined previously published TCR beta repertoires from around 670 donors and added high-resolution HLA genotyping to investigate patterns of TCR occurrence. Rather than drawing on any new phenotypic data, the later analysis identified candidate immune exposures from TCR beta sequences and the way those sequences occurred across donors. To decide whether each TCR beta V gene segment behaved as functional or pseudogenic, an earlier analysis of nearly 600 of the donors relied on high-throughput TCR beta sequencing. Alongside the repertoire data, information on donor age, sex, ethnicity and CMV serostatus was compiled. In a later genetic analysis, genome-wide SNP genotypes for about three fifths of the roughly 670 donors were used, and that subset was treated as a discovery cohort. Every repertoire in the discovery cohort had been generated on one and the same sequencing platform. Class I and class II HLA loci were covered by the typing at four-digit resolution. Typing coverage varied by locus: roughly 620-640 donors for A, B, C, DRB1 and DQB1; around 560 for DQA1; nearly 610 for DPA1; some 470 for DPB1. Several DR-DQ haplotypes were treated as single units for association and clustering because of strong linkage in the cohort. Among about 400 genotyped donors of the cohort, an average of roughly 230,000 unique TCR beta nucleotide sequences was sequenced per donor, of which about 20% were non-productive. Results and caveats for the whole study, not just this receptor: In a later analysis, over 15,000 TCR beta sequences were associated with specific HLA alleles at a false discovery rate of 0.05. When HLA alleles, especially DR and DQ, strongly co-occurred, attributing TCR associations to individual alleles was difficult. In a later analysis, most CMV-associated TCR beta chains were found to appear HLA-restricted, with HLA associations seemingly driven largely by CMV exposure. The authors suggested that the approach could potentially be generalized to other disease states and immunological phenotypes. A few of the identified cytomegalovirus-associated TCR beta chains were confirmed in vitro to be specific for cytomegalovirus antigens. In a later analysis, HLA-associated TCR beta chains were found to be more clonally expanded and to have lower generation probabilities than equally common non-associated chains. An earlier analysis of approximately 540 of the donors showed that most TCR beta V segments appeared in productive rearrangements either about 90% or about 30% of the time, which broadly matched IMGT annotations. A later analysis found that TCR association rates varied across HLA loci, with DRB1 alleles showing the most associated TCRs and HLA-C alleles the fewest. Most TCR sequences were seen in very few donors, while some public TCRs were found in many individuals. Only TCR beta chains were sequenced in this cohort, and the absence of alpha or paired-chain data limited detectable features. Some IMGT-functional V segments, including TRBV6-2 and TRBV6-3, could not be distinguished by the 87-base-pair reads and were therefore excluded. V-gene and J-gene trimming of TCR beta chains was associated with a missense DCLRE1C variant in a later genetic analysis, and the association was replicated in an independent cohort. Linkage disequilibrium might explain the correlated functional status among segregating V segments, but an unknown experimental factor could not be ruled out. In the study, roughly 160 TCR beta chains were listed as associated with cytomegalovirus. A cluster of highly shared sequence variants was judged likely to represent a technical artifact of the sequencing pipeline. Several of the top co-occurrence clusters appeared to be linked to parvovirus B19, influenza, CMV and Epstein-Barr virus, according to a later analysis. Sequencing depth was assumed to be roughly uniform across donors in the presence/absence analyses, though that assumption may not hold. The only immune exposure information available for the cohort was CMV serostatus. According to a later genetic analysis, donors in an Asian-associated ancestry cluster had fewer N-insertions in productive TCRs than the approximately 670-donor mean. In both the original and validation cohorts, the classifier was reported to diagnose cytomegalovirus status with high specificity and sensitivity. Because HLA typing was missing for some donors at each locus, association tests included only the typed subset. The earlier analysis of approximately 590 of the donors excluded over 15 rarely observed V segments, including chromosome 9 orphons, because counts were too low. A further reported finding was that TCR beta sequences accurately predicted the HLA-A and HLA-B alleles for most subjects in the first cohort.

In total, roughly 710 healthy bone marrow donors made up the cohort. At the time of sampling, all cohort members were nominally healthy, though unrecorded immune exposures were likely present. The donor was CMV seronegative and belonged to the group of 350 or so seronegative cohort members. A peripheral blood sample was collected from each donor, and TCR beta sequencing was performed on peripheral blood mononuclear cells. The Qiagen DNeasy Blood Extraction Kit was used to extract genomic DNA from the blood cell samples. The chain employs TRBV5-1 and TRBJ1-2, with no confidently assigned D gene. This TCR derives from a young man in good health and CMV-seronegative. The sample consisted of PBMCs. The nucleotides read TGCGCCAGCAGCTCGTCAGCGCCGAAGGTCGGGTATGGCTACACCTTC. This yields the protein CASSSSAPKVGYGYTF.